Sequencing of this TCR beta chain was carried out in a study of vaccination and CD4 T cells after COVID-19 (dated by TCRdb to 2022 to 2024). At the level of the whole study: Convalescent patients had a positive SARS-CoV-2 result on nasal swab PCR, and of these patients, nine had mild disease and one had severe disease. In the convalescent cohort there were six males and four females, among whom were two Hispanic individuals, seven Caucasians, two Asians and one multiracial person. Post-COVID blood samples were collected from convalescent patients a median of approximately 100 days after diagnosis, with a range of roughly 30 to 170 days. In around nine COVID-19 convalescent patients and a handful of infection-naive healthy vaccine recipients, the spike-specific CD4+ TCR repertoire before mRNA vaccination was compared with the repertoire after mRNA vaccination. Overlapping spike peptide pools from SARS-CoV-2 and from the common cold coronaviruses HCoV-NL63, HCoV-OC43 and HCoV-229E were used as culture stimuli. Participants received two doses of either the Pfizer-BioNTech BNT162b2 vaccine (n=8) or the Moderna mRNA-1273 vaccine (n=2). Post-vaccine blood samples were taken a median of 72 days after the second vaccine dose, with a range of 14 to 241 days. As controls, cultures received a CEFX viral epitope pool (the positive control), an HIV-1 Nef peptide pool (the negative control), or no peptide at all. The research as a whole found: Nearly all vaccine-specific clones in convalescent patients (304 of 307) were mono-reactive for SARS-CoV-2 spike rather than cross-reactive with common cold coronaviruses. Among convalescent patients, a median around 89% of the SARS-CoV-2-reactive clones seen after vaccination appeared only after vaccination, which suggests priming specific to the vaccine. Only a relatively small number of convalescent patients were included in the study, and early timepoints following natural infection were not analyzed. The median number of SARS-CoV-2-reactive clonotypes rose from 21 after infection to 38 after vaccination, but the change was not significant.

The library relied on PCR. At the Johns Hopkins FTIC core, DNA from the cultured CD4+ T cells underwent TCR sequencing with the Oncomine TCR Beta short-read assay. The QIAamp micro DNA kit was used to extract genomic DNA from the cultured CD4+ T cells. Oncomine TCR Beta libraries made from cultured CD4+ T cells were pooled using unique dual indexes and sequenced on an Illumina iSeq 100. Per the authors' processing: Non-productive sequences were removed, and CDR3s not starting with C, not ending with F or W, or shorter than 7 amino acids were discarded. Antigen-specific clonotypes were identified with the MANAFEST web application by comparing peptide-stimulated wells with reference and other culture wells. For a clone to be called positive, the clone needed an FDR below 0.05, an odds ratio above 5, and a productive frequency above 0.1% in at least two of three replicate wells. Clonotypes that were significantly expanded in both SARS-CoV-2 spike wells and at least one common cold coronavirus spike condition were defined as cross-reactive. Using R version 3.6.1, CDR3 homology was evaluated through Levenshtein distances (stringdist) along with unrooted phylogenetic trees (ape). The public reads were run again by TCRdb, first through fastp at Q25 and then through MiXCR, and only productive beta chains were kept. Rows with a matching CDR3 protein are joined into one entry that keeps the most common DNA and genes. The V and J calls shown here were made by TCRdb, not taken from the authors' results. The sample contains about 25,000 distinct CDR3 sequences, about 46% of them found a single time. Clones ranked in the top ten supply around 6.9% of the sample.

This clonotype was observed a handful of times. What this receptor recognizes is not known. Base qualities are not at hand, and no much larger clone is one base apart. According to the study, the label for this sample's treatment or condition signals: roughly ten-day PBMC culture with coronavirus spike peptide pools or control peptides (ViraFEST assay). The ViraFEST assay was used in the study, in which antigen-specific T cells were expanded with peptide pools and expanded clonotypes were subsequently identified by TCR sequencing. The convalescent patients' positive SARS-CoV-2 PCR tests were from March to December 2020, which was before the Alpha, Beta and Delta variants emerged in the United States. Each well held fewer than 2.5 million PBMCs cultured with approximately 10 ug/ml peptide pools in IMDM containing around 5% human AB serum and 7.5 to 10 IU/ml IL-2. On days 3 and 7, half of the culture medium was replaced with fresh IL-2-containing medium. CD4+ T cells were isolated after less than twelve days of culture through negative selection using the EasySep CD4+ T cell isolation kit. Ficoll-Paque Plus gradient centrifugation was used to isolate PBMCs from whole blood, and the isolated PBMCs were then either used fresh or cryopreserved at -140C. Culture conditions were generally each tested in triplicate wells.

Sequences MDHEN (CDR1) and SYDVKM (CDR2) are obtained from the germline V gene. Trimming accounts for 3 bases at V and 2 bases at J, while the number of junction bases matched to no gene is 3. The CDR3, cysteine through phenylalanine, is 14 amino acids long. CDR3 DNA is the only sequence kept; it has 42 bases, read in frame from the first base. The rearrangement joined TRBV28 to TRBJ2-5; 7 central bases correspond to TRBD1. Sequencing was performed on CD4+ T cells from blood, cultured in vitro. The receptor was isolated from a human donor who had recovered from COVID-19. The DNA sequence reads TGTGCCAGCAGTTTCGGACAGGCTCAAGAGACCCAGTACTTC. Its translation reads: CASSFGQAQETQYF.